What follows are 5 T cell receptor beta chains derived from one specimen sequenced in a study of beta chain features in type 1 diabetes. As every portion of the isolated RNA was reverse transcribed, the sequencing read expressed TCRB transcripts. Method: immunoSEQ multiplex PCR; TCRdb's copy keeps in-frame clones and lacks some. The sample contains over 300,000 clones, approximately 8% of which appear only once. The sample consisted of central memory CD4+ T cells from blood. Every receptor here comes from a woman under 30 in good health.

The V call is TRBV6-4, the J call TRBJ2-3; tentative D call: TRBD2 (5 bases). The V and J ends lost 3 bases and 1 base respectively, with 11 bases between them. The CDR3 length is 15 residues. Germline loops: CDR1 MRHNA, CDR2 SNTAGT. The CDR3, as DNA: TGTGCCAGCAGTGATTCGGGGATGGGCACAGATACGCAGTATTTT. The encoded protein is CASSDSGMGTDTQYF.

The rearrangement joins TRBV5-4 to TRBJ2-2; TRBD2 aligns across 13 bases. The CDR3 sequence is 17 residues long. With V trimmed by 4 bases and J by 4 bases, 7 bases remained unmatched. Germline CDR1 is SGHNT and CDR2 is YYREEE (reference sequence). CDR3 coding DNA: TGTGCCAGCAGCACACTAGCGGGAGGGCCCGTCACCGGGGAGCTGTTTTTT. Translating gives CASSTLAGGPVTGELFF.

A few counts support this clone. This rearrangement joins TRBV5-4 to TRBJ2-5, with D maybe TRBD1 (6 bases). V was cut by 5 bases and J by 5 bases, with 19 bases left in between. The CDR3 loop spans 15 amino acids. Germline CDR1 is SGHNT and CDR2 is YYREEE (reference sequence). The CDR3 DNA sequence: TGTGCCAGCAGGCGAGCAGGGTCTAGGGGGGAGACCCAGTACTTC. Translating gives CASRRAGSRGETQYF.

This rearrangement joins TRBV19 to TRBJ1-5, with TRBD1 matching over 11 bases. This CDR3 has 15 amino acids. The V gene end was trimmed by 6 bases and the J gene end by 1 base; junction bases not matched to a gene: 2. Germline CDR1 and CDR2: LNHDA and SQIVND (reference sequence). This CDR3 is CASRDRGQSNQPQHF. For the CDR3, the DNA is TGTGCCAGTAGGGACAGGGGGCAGAGCAATCAGCCCCAGCATTTT.

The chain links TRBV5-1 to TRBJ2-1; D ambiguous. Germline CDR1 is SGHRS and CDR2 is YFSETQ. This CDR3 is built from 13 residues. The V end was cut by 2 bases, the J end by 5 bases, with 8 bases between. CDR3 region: CASSLGINNEQFF. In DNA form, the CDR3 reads TGCGCCAGCAGCTTAGGGATCAACAATGAGCAGTTCTTC. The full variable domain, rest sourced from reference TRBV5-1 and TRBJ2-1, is KAGVTQTPRYLIKTRGQQVTLSCSPISGHRSVSWYQQTPGQGLQFLFEYFSETQRNKGNFPGRFSGRQFSNSRSEMNVSTLELGDSALYLCASSLGINNEQFFGPGTRLTVL.